This T cell receptor beta chain was sequenced in a study of TIL therapy for anti-PD-1-resistant metastatic lung cancer. As to time point: pre-treatment sample, taken before nivolumab and TIL therapy. Sequencing used immunoSEQ v3. TCRdb keeps only in-frame clones here, not all; method: immunoSEQ multiplex PCR. The table shows 20,000 or so clones, with roughly 80% occurring only once. Trimming left V 0 bases short and J 1 base short, with 8 bases between. CDR1 SGHRS and CDR2 YFSETQ come from the germline V gene. There are 14 residues in the CDR3. V and J are TRBV5-1 and TRBJ2-7; no reliable D call. The receptor was derived from a person aged 30 to 80 with non-small cell lung cancer. Sample: blood, taken at baseline. The CDR3 DNA reads TGCGCCAGCAGCTTGGCCAGTTGGTCCTACGAGCAGTACTTC. As protein: CASSLASWSYEQYF.